This T cell receptor (beta chain) was identified in a study of cytomegalovirus exposure and HLA in healthy donors. Overall study: The early release's HLA-typed donors yielded 65 million to 85 million unique TCRs.

The ends were cut back, 2 bases at V and 0 bases at J, with 11 bases in the middle. The CDR3 contains 15 residues. Germline V gives CDR1 SGHNT, CDR2 YYREEE (reference sequence). Unrecorded immune exposure was likely among donors, who were nominally healthy when sampled. It was with 60 Vbeta and 13 Jbeta primers that the PCR ran. Here immunoSEQ multiplex PCR was the method, and the copy in TCRdb shows in-frame clones only, minus some. Among under 140,000 clones listed, roughly four fifths were seen once. The chain recombines TRBV5-4 with TRBJ1-1, with TRBD1 as a possible D gene (6 bases). The material sequenced was PBMCs. The clonotype originates from a woman in her 30s in good health and CMV-seronegative. The CDR3 bases are TGTGCCAGCAGCTTAGGGGGTAATGTGAACACTGAAGCTTTCTTT. Amino acid sequence: CASSLGGNVNTEAFF.